This T cell receptor beta chain was sequenced for a study of blood T cell repertoires in COVID-19 (dated by TCRdb to the early 2020s). The study in broad terms: Samples from collaborators originated in the United States, Italy and Spain and spanned both the acute and convalescent phases of COVID-19. The prospective study material was composed of cDNA or gDNA derived from T cells, B-cell-depleted T cells, or PBMCs. Subjects who had been exposed to COVID-19, were actively infected with it, or had recovered from it provided the deeply sampled blood TCRbeta repertoires that made up the dataset. The repertoires were made available in a free public database intended to serve as a resource for research on the immune response to SARS-CoV-2. Samples came from the ongoing ImmuneRACE study (first 160 participants) plus 1,254 subjects from 6 global collaborators. The sample metadata nearly always contained a de-identified subject ID, COVID-19 status, age in years and sex. Where available, HLA class I and class II types were obtained from metadata supplied by the sample provider rather than from assay-based typing.

The V end gives up 4 bases and the J end 4 bases, leaving 11 bases in the junction not matched to a gene. Taken from the germline V gene, the CDR1 and CDR2 loops are ENHRY and SYGVKD. Including cysteine and phenylalanine, the CDR3 has 17 amino acids. Of all the DNA, just the CDR3 is kept, 51 bases in frame from base 1. General findings and caveats noted by the study authors: The amount of clinical and demographic metadata varied by source and participant and was provided uncurated.

In Seattle, one collaborating source enrolled patients while the infection was active and tracked those patients longitudinally over the course of disease. Each collaborating institution followed its own protocols to collect whole blood in K2EDTA tubes. For TCRbeta analysis, collaborator samples were shipped as frozen whole blood, as isolated PBMCs, or as DNA extracted from either sample type. TCRbeta CDR3 regions were amplified from genomic DNA using the immunoSEQ Assay, a bias-controlled multiplex PCR. Regarding the original processing steps: The number of nucleated cells in each sample was estimated by amplification of reference gene primers within the assay. Sequence reads were collapsed and filtered to measure the absolute abundance of every unique TCRbeta CDR3 rearrangement. For each sample, productive Simpson clonality was calculated by taking the square root of Simpson's diversity index across productive rearrangements. Not all clones reach the TCRdb copy of this immuneACCESS table, which keeps in-frame sequences only. Checked studies attribute under half of the gap to unresolved V genes and leave the rest unexplained. From that table come the V and J calls and clone size; the DNA was used to work out D and trimming. The table for this sample lists tens of thousands of clones; roughly 80% of them were counted only once. Jointly, the top ten make up approximately 6.3% of the sample.

In this sample, this clone turned up a few times. Its cognate antigen has yet to be identified. No base quality information exists; no much larger clone differs at one position. The chain uses TRBV10-3 and TRBJ2-1; TRBD2 lines up with 9 middle nucleotides. Material for sequencing was peripheral blood. This receptor was identified in a man aged 65 to 79 with COVID-19, enrolled during active disease. The DNA sequence reads TGTGCCATCAGTGGGGGGGCTGCTAGCGGGATATACAATGAGCAGTTCTTC. Its product reads: CAISGGAASGIYNEQFF.